Below, 14 T cell receptor beta chains from the same sample are listed, as sequenced in a study of T-cell reconstitution after alpha-beta-depleted transplantation in children. Unique molecular identifiers were used to barcode this TCRbeta library. TCRdb fed the PCR reads into MiXCR, producing one record per CDR3 protein. Of hundreds of thousands of distinct CDR3 sequences listed, over 10% were seen once; the top ten hold 2.2%. The starting material was PBMCs, mostly from graft donor cells, obtained 360 days after TCRalphabeta/CD19-depleted stem cell transplant. These receptors all stem from a male patient younger than 18 who had a stem cell transplant for acute myeloid leukemia, so the T cells may come from the graft donor.

This chain joins TRBV6-5 and TRBJ2-1, with 7 nucleotides matching TRBD1. With V trimmed by 4 bases and J by 4 bases, 4 bases remained unmatched. The CDR3 covers 14 residues. The germline CDR1 and CDR2 sequences are MNHEY and SVGAGI. DNA for the CDR3: TGTGCCAGCAGTTCCATACAGGGGTACAATGAGCAGTTCTTC. It yields the protein CASSSIQGYNEQFF.

V and J are TRBV27 and TRBJ2-7; a weak D match, TRBD1 (5 bases). The CDR3 totals 14 residues. Germline V CDR1 and CDR2: MNHEY, SMNVEV (reference sequence). The V gene lost 3 bases and the J gene lost 3 bases, with 12 bases spanning the gap. CDR3 DNA: TGTGCCAGCAGTTTCCCCGGACACCTCTACGAGCAGTACTTC. This gives the protein CASSFPGHLYEQYF.

The genes are TRBV7-2 and TRBJ1-2; D perhaps matches TRBD1 (5 bases). The CDR3 loop spans 17 amino acids. CDR1 and CDR2 from the germline V gene are SGHTA and FQGNSA. V was shortened by 0 bases and J by 5 bases, with 19 bases between the two germline ends. The CDR3 spells CASSLATAWPGTYGYTF. The CDR3 coding sequence is TGTGCCAGCAGCTTAGCCACAGCATGGCCGGGGACGTATGGCTACACCTTC.

The chain combines TRBV4-2 with TRBJ2-3; possible D gene TRBD2, 6 bases. Germline-derived CDR1 and CDR2 are LGHNA and YNFKEQ. The CDR3 length is 17 residues. V was clipped by 0 bases and J by 1 base, with 14 bases between them. The CDR3 DNA sequence: TGTGCCAGCAGCCAAGAAATGGGGGGTGCCGGCACAGATACGCAGTATTTT. Residues: CASSQEMGGAGTDTQYF.

This clonotype has just a few counts. This chain links TRBV30 with TRBJ2-1; perhaps TRBD1 as D (5 bases). CDR1 is GTSNPN, CDR2 SVGIG, per germline (reference sequence). The CDR3 has 14 amino acids. V was cut by 3 bases and J by 1 base, with 10 bases left in between. This CDR3 reads CAWRKGASYNEQFF. The CDR3 bases are TGTGCCTGGAGAAAAGGGGCGTCCTACAATGAGCAGTTCTTC. The entire variable domain, with the rest obtained from reference TRBV30 and TRBJ2-1, is as follows: SQTIHQWPATLVQPVGSPLSLECTVEGTSNPNLYWYRQAAGRGLQLLFYSVGIGQISSEVPQNLSASRPQDRQFILSSKKLLLSDSGFYLCAWRKGASYNEQFFGPGTRLTVL.

The chain links TRBV9 to TRBJ2-1; tentatively, D is TRBD2 (5 bases). Trimming took 0 bases from V and 5 from J, leaving 15 bases between them. There are 16 residues in the CDR3. CDR1 SGDLS and CDR2 YYNGEE come from the germline V gene. CDR3 DNA: TGTGCCAGCAGCGTAGGGGCCCGGGGTTCACACAATGAGCAGTTCTTC. This encodes CASSVGARGSHNEQFF.

This clonotype was seen repeatedly, ten times or more. The chain joins TRBV12-3 or TRBV12-4 to TRBJ2-1, with TRBD2 identical over 13 bases. The CDR3 covers 15 residues. V dropped 6 bases and J dropped 7; count of bases not matched to a gene: 6. CDR3 sequence: CASRRTSGRTNEQFF. Here the CDR3 DNA reads TGTGCCAGCAGAAGGACTAGCGGGAGAACTAATGAGCAGTTCTTC.

The V and J genes are TRBV7-2 and TRBJ2-7, with 10 bases identical to TRBD2. After removal of 10 bases from V and 3 bases from J, the junction contained 9 bases not matched to a gene. This CDR3 has 14 residues. Germline CDR1 SGHTA, CDR2 FQGNSA. The DNA of the CDR3 is TGTGCCATCCAGTTGCGGACTAGCGGCTACGAGCAGTACTTC. It yields the protein CAIQLRTSGYEQYF.

The chain uses TRBV12-3 or TRBV12-4 and TRBJ2-3; the D is unclear. V was shortened by 6 bases and J by 4 bases, with 8 bases between the two germline ends. There are 12 residues in the CDR3. The CDR3: CASSYGSDTQYF. The CDR3 bases are TGTGCCAGCAGCTATGGGTCAGATACGCAGTATTTT.

This chain uses TRBV2 with TRBJ2-5; maybe TRBD2 (6 bases). V was pared by 5 bases and J by 5 bases, with 15 bases between. Per the germline V gene, CDR1 is SNHLY and CDR2 is FYNNEI. The CDR3 loop spans 14 amino acids. CDR3 in amino acids: CASSSDGGGETQYF. The CDR3 DNA sequence: TGTGCCAGCAGTTCCGACGGGGGTGGGGAGACCCAGTACTTC.

This chain joins TRBV10-3 and TRBJ2-4; 7 bases align to TRBD2. CDR1 and CDR2 from the germline V gene are ENHRY and SYGVKD. V trimming: 2 bases; J trimming: 13 bases; junction bases outside the gene matches: 5. CDR3 length equals 12 residues. For the CDR3, the DNA is TGTGCCATCAGTGAGACAGTGGGACTACAGTACTTC. It is translated as CAISETVGLQYF.

The table lists this clonotype with many counts. The rearrangement uses TRBV6-2 or TRBV6-3 and TRBJ2-7; D is possibly TRBD1 or TRBD2 (5 bases each). V lost 6 bases and J 2 bases, leaving 11 bases between the germline ends. This CDR3 is 13 amino acids long. Germline V gene sequence: CDR1 MNHEY, CDR2 SVGEGT. The CDR3 bases are TGTGCCAGCAGGACCGGGACCGCCTACGAGCAGTACTTC. It specifies CASRTGTAYEQYF.

The chain combines TRBV4-2 with TRBJ2-1; D remains unclear. V dropped 0 bases and J dropped 0 bases, with 9 bases sitting between them. Germline assignment: CDR1 LGHNA and CDR2 YNFKEQ. The CDR3 covers 16 residues. The CDR3, as DNA: TGTGCCAGCAGCCAAGAGGAACGGAGCTCCTACAATGAGCAGTTCTTC. This sequence encodes CASSQEERSSYNEQFF.

The chain is built from TRBV30 and TRBJ2-7, with D perhaps TRBD1 (6 bases). This CDR3 contains 18 residues. Germline V CDR1 and CDR2: GTSNPN, SVGIG (reference sequence). Trimming took off 2 bases at V and 2 bases at J, with 25 bases between the two ends. CDR3 residues: CAWSRWGLGWGHTYEQYF. The DNA for the CDR3 is TGTGCCTGGAGTAGGTGGGGGTTAGGATGGGGGCATACCTACGAGCAGTACTTC. Based on the CDR3 plus reference TRBV30 and TRBJ2-7, the full variable domain is SQTIHQWPATLVQPVGSPLSLECTVEGTSNPNLYWYRQAAGRGLQLLFYSVGIGQISSEVPQNLSASRPQDRQFILSSKKLLLSDSGFYLCAWSRWGLGWGHTYEQYFGPGTRLTVT.